This T cell receptor beta chain was obtained from a study of cytomegalovirus exposure and HLA in healthy donors. This CDR3 has 14 amino acids. Germline V lookup: CDR1 MDHEN, CDR2 SYDVKM. Trimming took 1 base from V and 8 from J; bases not matched to a gene: 6. It was with 60 Vbeta and 13 Jbeta primers that the PCR ran. Sequencing was performed with immunoSEQ multiplex PCR; in TCRdb, only in-frame clones are kept and a portion is missing. In the table there are roughly 160,000 clones, around 69% of which are singletons. Sequenced input: PBMCs. The sequence came from a man aged 60 to 69 in good health and CMV-seronegative. This chain uses TRBV28 with TRBJ1-2; 8 positions agree with TRBD1. Here the CDR3 DNA reads TGTGCCAGCAGTTTATCGTCAGGGGGCGGGGGCTACACCTTC. Translating it yields CASSLSSGGGGYTF.